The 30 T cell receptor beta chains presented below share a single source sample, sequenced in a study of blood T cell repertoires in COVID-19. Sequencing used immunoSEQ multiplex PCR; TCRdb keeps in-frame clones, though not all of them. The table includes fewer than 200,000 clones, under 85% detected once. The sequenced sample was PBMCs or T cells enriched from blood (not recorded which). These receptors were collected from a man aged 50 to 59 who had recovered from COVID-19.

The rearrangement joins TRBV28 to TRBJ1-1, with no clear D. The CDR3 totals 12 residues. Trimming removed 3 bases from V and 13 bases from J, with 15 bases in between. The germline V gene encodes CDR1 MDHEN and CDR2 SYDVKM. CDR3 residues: CASSFAAMKLFF. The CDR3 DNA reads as TGTGCCAGCAGTTTTGCGGCAATGAAGCTTTTCTTT.

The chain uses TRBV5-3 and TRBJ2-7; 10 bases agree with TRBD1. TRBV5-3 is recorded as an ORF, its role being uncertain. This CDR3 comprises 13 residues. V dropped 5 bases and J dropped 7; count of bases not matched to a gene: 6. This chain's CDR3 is CARSSDRGGEQYF. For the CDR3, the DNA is TGTGCCAGAAGTTCGGACAGGGGGGGTGAGCAGTACTTC.

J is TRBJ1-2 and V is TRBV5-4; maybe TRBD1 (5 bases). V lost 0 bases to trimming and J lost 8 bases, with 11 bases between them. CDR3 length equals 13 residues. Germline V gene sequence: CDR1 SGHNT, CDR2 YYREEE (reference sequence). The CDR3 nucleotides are TGTGCCAGCAGCTTGGAACAGGTTCGGGGCTACACCTTC. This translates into CASSLEQVRGYTF.

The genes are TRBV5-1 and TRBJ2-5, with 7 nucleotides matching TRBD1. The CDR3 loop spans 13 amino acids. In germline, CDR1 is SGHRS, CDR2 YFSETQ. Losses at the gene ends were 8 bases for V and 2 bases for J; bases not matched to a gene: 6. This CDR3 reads CASAQGDQETQYF. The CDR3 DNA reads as TGCGCCAGTGCTCAGGGGGATCAAGAGACCCAGTACTTC.

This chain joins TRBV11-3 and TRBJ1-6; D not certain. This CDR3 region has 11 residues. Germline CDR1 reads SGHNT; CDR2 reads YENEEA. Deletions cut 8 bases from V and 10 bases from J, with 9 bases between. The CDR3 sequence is CASPRRSPLHF. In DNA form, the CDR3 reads TGTGCCAGCCCGCGGAGGTCACCCCTCCACTTT. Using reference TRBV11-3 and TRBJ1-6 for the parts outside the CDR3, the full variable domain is EAGVVQSPRYKIIEKKQPVAFWCNPISGHNTLYWYLQNLGQGPELLIRYENEEAVDDSQLPKDRFSAERLKGVDSTLKIQPAELGDSAVYLCASPRRSPLHFGNGTRLTVT.

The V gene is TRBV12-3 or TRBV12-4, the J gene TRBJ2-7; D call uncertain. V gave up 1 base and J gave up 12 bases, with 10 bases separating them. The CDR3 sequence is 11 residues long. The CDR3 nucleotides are TGTGCCAGCAGTTTAGGGGCAGGTTCGTACTTC. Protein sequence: CASSLGAGSYF.

As DNA, the CDR3 is TGTGCCAGCAGTTCAGGGGGTTGGAGCTCCTATAATTCACCCCTCCACTTT. Translated: CASSSGGWSSYNSPLHF. The rearrangement uses TRBV6-2 or TRBV6-3 and TRBJ1-6; the match to TRBD1 covers 7 bases. Germline lookup yields CDR1 MNHEY and CDR2 SVGEGT. V dropped 4 bases and J dropped 0; count of bases not matched to a gene: 6. This CDR3 comprises 17 residues.

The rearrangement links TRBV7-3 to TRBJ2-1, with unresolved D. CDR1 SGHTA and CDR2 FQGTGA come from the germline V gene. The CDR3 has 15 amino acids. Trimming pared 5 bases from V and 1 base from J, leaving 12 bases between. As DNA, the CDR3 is TGTGCCAGCAGCCCGCAAGTCGGGTCCTACAATGAGCAGTTCTTC. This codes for CASSPQVGSYNEQFF.

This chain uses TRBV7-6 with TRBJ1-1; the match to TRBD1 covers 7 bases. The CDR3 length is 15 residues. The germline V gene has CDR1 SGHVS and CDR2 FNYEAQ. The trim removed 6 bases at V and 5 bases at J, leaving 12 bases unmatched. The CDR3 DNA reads TGTGCCAGCAGTTTCCGACAGGGAGGAGGAACTGAAGCTTTCTTT. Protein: CASSFRQGGGTEAFF.

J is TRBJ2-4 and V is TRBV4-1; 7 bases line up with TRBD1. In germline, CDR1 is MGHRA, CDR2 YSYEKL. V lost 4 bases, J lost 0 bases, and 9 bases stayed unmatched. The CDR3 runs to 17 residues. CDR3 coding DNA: TGCGCCAGCAGCCTCCGCGACAGGGATCTAGCCAAAAACATTCAGTACTTC. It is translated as CASSLRDRDLAKNIQYF.

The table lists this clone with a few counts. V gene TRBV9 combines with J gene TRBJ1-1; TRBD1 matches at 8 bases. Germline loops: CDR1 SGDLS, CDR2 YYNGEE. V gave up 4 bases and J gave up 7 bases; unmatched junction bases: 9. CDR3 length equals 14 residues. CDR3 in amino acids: CASSTGQGAFEAFF. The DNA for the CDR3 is TGTGCCAGCAGCACTGGACAGGGCGCGTTTGAAGCTTTCTTT.

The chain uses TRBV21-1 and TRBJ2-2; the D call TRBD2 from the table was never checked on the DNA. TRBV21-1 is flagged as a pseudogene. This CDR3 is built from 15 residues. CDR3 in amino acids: CASFQGGARGGELFF. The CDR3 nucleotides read TGTGCCAGCTTCCAGGGCGGGGCCCGAGGCGGGGAGCTGTTTTTT.

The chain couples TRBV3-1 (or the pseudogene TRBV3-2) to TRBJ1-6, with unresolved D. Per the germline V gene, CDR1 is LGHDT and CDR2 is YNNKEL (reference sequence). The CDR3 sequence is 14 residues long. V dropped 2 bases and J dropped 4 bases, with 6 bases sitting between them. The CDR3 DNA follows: TGTGCCAGCAGCCAACTCGGTTATAATTCACCCCTCCACTTT. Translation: CASSQLGYNSPLHF.

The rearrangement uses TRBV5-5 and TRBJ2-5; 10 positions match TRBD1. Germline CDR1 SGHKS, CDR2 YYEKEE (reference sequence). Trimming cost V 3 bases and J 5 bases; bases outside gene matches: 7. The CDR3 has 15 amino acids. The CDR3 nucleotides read TGTGCCAGCAGCTGGGGGGACAGGGGCGGGGAGACCCAGTACTTC. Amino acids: CASSWGDRGGETQYF.

The chain's CDR3 is CAWSVGGVDEKLFF. CDR3 coding DNA: TGTGCCTGGAGTGTAGGGGGGGTCGATGAAAAACTGTTTTTT. The J gene is TRBJ1-4, the V gene TRBV30; a possible D gene is TRBD1 (6 bases). Deletions cut 0 bases from V and 6 bases from J, with 11 bases between. The CDR3 is 14 amino acids. Germline CDR1 and CDR2: GTSNPN and SVGIG (reference sequence).

The CDR3 loop reads CASSRRAVNTGELFF. CDR3 in DNA: TGTGCCAGCAGCCGCAGGGCGGTGAACACCGGGGAGCTGTTTTTT. The chain is built from TRBV7-2 and TRBJ2-2; maybe TRBD1 (5 bases). From germline, CDR1 is SGHTA and CDR2 FQGNSA. V was cut by 5 bases and J by 1 base, with 11 bases left in between. This CDR3 has 15 residues. The complete variable domain, with remaining parts taken from reference TRBV7-2 and TRBJ2-2, reads GAGVSQSPSNKVTEKGKDVELRCDPISGHTALYWYRQSLGQGLEFLIYFQGNSAPDKSGLPSDRFSAERTGGSVSTLTIQRTQQEDSAVYLCASSRRAVNTGELFFGEGSRLTVL.

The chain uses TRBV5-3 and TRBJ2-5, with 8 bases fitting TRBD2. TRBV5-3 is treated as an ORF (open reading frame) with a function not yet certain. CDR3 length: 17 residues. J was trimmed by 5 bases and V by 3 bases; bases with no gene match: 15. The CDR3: CARSSSGRGAMGETQYF. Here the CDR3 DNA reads TGTGCCAGAAGCTCCTCCGGGCGGGGGGCGATGGGTGAGACCCAGTACTTC.

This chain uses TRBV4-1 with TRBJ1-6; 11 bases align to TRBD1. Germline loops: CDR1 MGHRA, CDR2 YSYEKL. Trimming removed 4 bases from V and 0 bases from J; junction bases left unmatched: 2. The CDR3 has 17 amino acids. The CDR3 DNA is TGCGCCAGCAGCCTGGGGACAGGGGGCTCCTATAATTCACCCCTCCACTTT. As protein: CASSLGTGGSYNSPLHF.

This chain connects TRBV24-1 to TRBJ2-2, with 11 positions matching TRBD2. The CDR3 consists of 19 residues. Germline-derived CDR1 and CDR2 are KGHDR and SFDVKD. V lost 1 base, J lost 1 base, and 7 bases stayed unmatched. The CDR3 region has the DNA TGTGCCACCAGTGATTTCCCCCCTGGACTAGCGGGGAACACCGGGGAGCTGTTTTTT. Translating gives CATSDFPPGLAGNTGELFF.

CDR3 sequence reads: CASSVGPTEAFF. The CDR3 nucleotides read TGTGCCAGCAGCGTAGGGCCCACTGAAGCTTTCTTT. The chain recombines TRBV9 with TRBJ1-1; no definite D call. The CDR3 has 12 amino acids. Looked up from germline, CDR1 is SGDLS and CDR2 is YYNGEE. V was cut by 0 bases and J by 4 bases, with 4 bases left in between.

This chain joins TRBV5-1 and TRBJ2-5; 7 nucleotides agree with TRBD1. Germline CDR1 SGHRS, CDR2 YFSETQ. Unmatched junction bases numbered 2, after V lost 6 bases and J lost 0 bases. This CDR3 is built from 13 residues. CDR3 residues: CASKGAYQETQYF. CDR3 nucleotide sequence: TGCGCCAGCAAGGGGGCCTACCAAGAGACCCAGTACTTC.

The CDR3 bases are TGTGCCAGTAGTTCTTTGACAGGGAGGATCAATGAGCAGTTCTTC. Its protein is CASSSLTGRINEQFF. V is TRBV19 and J is TRBJ2-1; D might be TRBD1 (7 bases). Trimming took off 5 bases at V and 6 bases at J, with 17 bases between the two ends. The CDR3 is 15 amino acids. The germline V gene has CDR1 LNHDA and CDR2 SQIVND (reference sequence).

The CDR3 DNA reads as TGTGCCAGCACCCCAGGGGTCCTCTCCTACGAGCAGTACTTC. It specifies CASTPGVLSYEQYF. The chain carries TRBV2 and TRBJ2-7; D might be TRBD1 (6 bases). The germline gives CDR1 SNHLY, CDR2 FYNNEI. Between the trimmed V and J ends, which lost 7 bases and 0 bases, there was a span of 13 bases. The CDR3 consists of 14 residues.

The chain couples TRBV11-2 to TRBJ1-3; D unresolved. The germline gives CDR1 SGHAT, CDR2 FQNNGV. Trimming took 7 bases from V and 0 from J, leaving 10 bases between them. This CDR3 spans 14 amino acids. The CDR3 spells CASMALSSGNTIYF. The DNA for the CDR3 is TGTGCCAGCATGGCTCTGTCCTCTGGAAACACCATATATTTT.

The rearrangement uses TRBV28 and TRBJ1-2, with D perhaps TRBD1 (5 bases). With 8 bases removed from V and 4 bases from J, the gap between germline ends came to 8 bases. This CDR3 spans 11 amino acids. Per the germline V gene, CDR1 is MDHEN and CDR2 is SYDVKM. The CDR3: CASRDSYGYTF. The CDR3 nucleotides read TGTGCCAGCCGAGACAGCTATGGCTACACCTTC.

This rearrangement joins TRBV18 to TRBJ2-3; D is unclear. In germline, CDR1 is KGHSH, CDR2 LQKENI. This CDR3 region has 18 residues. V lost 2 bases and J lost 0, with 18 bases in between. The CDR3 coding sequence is TGTGCCAGCTCACCAACCGAACGAGTTCCGTCTAGCACAGATACGCAGTATTTT. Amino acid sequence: CASSPTERVPSSTDTQYF.

In DNA, the CDR3 is TGTGCCAGCAGCCAAGGGACAGCCCCAAACACTGAAGCTTTCTTT. The encoded protein is CASSQGTAPNTEAFF. The V and J genes are TRBV4-2 and TRBJ1-1, with D possibly TRBD1 on 6 matching bases. The CDR3 extends over 15 amino acids. Trimming removed 1 base from V and 2 bases from J, with 11 bases in between. CDR1 is LGHNA, CDR2 YNFKEQ, per germline.

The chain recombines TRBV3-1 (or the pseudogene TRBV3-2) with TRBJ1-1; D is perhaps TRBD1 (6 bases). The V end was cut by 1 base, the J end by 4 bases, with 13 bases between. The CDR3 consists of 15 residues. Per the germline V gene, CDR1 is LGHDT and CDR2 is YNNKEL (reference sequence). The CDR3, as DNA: TGTGCCAGCAGCCAAGTACCAAAGGGGGTCACTGAAGCTTTCTTT. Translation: CASSQVPKGVTEAFF.

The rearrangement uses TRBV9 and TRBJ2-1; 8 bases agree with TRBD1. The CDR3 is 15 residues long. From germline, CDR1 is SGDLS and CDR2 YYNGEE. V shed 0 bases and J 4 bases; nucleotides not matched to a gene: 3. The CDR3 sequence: CASSVGGDRYNEQFF. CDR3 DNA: TGTGCCAGCAGCGTAGGAGGGGACAGGTACAATGAGCAGTTCTTC.

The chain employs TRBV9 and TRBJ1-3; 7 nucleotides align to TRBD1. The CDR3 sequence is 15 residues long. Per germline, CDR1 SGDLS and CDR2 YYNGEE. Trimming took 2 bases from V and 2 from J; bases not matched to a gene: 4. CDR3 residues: CASSVLDRAGNTIYF. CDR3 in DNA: TGTGCCAGCAGCGTCCTCGACAGGGCTGGAAACACCATATATTTT.